This entry concerns a single TCR beta chain. Its antigen remains unidentified. Per-base qualities were not stored, and no clone one base away is much larger. The treatment or condition label of this sample denotes: live attenuated yellow fever vaccine strain. PBMCs were isolated from peripheral blood using a standard Ficoll-Paque protocol. CD4 and CD8 T-cell fractions were isolated with Dynabeads CD4 and CD8 positive selection kits. TriZol was used to extract RNA from bulk PBMCs, from CD4 and CD8 fractions, and from dextramer-positive and dextramer-negative fractions. Sequencing instrument: Illumina NovaSeq 6000. TCR cDNA was synthesized by 5'RACE template switching, which introduced a universal primer site and unique molecular identifiers. cDNA synthesis was primed from both the TCR alpha and TCR beta constant segments. Library amplification used two PCR steps, and the second PCR step added sample barcodes and sequencing adapters. Sequencing of the libraries was done on either Illumina HiSeq 2500 (2x100 bp) or NovaSeq (2x150 bp). The authors' pipeline ran thus. MIGEC handled demultiplexing of reads and collapsing into UMI consensus sequences, while MiXCR performed V(D)J alignment. Vaccine-responding clonotypes were identified with edgeR using replicate PBMC samples, with FDR below 0.01 and a log2 fold change above 5 up to day 15 being required. Each bulk clonotype received a CD4 or CD8 identity based on whether the sequenced CD4 or CD8 repertoire contained that clonotype at higher abundance. TCRdb itself trimmed the public reads at Q25 with fastp, ran MiXCR and retained productive beta chains. Identical CDR3 protein sequences are pooled into one entry, listed with their most common genes and DNA. TCRdb's processing, not the authors', yielded these V and J calls. This sample has about 320,000 distinct CDR3 sequences in its table, and around a tenth of those were observed once. The ten top clones hold about 3% of the sample.

The CDR3 measures 14 amino acids from cysteine to phenylalanine. Only the CDR3 DNA stays, 42 bases, in frame from base 1. At the junction V is shortened by 8 bases and J by 4 bases; bases outside the gene matches: 9. Via the germline V gene, CDR1 is MNHNS and CDR2 SASEGT. These data come from a study of T cells after yellow fever vaccination (dated by TCRdb to about 2019). Broadly, across the study: The SMART-Seq v4 Ultra Low Input RNA kit was used to prepare libraries from fractions with low cell numbers. Bulk TCR alpha and beta repertoires were sequenced longitudinally to track T-cell clones before and after primary and booster YFV17D yellow fever vaccination. Two healthy male donors made up the cohort, one aged 18 to 30 years and the other aged 30 to 40 years. Bulk PBMC replicates and cell subsets were isolated from blood drawn at multiple timepoints before and after both primary and secondary immunization.

Results the study describes overall, beyond this receptor: Most clones expanded after primary vaccination were re-detected after the booster (around 96% of CD4 and around nine tenths of CD8), suggesting broad memory maintenance. Compared with the primary T-cell response, the secondary T-cell response was weaker but faster, peaking on day 5 rather than day 15. A small share of clonotypes occurred in both CD4 and CD8 compartments, likely arising from convergent recombination. Because the study included only a couple of donors, the extent to which the findings can be generalized is limited. Computational filtering was required because FACS-sorted repertoires could contain abundant contaminating clonotypes from the bulk population.

The clonotype originates from a man aged 18-30 years who received the YFV17D yellow fever vaccine. The chain is made from TRBV6-1 and TRBJ2-3; 7 of the junction bases match TRBD1. The sample in question was CD4+ T cells sorted from PBMCs, obtained 45 days after the yellow fever booster vaccination. The CDR3 here reads CASGGPQGADTQYF. The DNA sequence is TGTGCCAGCGGGGGTCCCCAGGGGGCAGATACGCAGTATTTT.